A single sample gave rise to the 9 T cell receptor beta chains below, sequenced in a study of shared clonotypes between healthy human individuals. The repertoire was sequenced with immunoSEQ multiplex PCR; TCRdb's copy has only in-frame clones and lacks some. The sample shows around 1 million clones, approximately 80% of them seen only once. Sequencing was carried out using memory CD4+ T cells sorted from blood. Noted subset: CD45RA-negative fraction. Source of these receptors: a man younger than 30 in good health.

The rearrangement links TRBV10-1 to TRBJ2-3; no reliable D call. Germline assignment: CDR1 WNHNN and CDR2 SYGVQD (reference sequence). CDR3 length: 14 residues. Trimming took off 5 bases at V and 4 bases at J, with 13 bases between the two ends. As DNA, the CDR3 is TGCGCCAGCAGTCGTAATGACGAGTCAGATACGCAGTATTTT. Translating it yields CASSRNDESDTQYF.

This chain links TRBV7-2 with TRBJ2-7; the match to TRBD2 covers 12 bases. The ends lost 1 base at V and 6 bases at J; junction bases unmatched: 4. Germline lookup yields CDR1 SGHTA and CDR2 FQGNSA. This CDR3 has 15 amino acids. The CDR3 region is CASSLEPSGRGEQYF. In nucleotides, the CDR3 is TGTGCCAGCAGCTTAGAACCTAGCGGGAGGGGCGAGCAGTACTTC.

V usage is TRBV5-6 and J usage is TRBJ1-4, with a tentative D call TRBD1 (5 bases). The CDR3 sequence is 15 residues long. Trimming took 5 bases from V and 8 from J, leaving 19 bases between them. The germline CDR1 and CDR2 sequences are SGHDT and YYEEEE. CDR3 protein: CASSWTGTKEEKLFF. The CDR3 nucleotides read TGTGCCAGCAGTTGGACCGGGACGAAAGAGGAAAAACTGTTTTTT.

The rearrangement uses TRBV7-2 and TRBJ2-2; the D is unclear. Trimming removed 5 bases from V and 0 bases from J, with 13 bases in between. CDR3 length equals 16 residues. Germline V gives CDR1 SGHTA, CDR2 FQGNSA. This CDR3 is CASSPTSIANTGELFF. CDR3 DNA: TGTGCCAGCAGCCCGACTTCTATCGCGAACACCGGGGAGCTGTTTTTT.

This chain uses TRBV6-1 with TRBJ2-2; D is unresolved. This CDR3 is built from 15 residues. The germline CDR1 and CDR2 sequences are MNHNS and SASEGT. The CDR3 sequence is CASRSMGLNTGELFF. CDR3 DNA sequence: TGTGCGTCACGAAGTATGGGCCTGAACACCGGGGAGCTGTTTTTT.

J is TRBJ1-5 and V is TRBV7-6, with D perhaps matching TRBD1 (5 bases). V was clipped by 1 base and J by 4 bases, with 11 bases between them. Germline V gene sequence: CDR1 SGHVS, CDR2 FNYEAQ. The CDR3 extends over 15 amino acids. The CDR3 here is CASSLDWGGNQPQHF. The CDR3 bases are TGTGCCAGCAGCTTAGATTGGGGGGGGAATCAGCCCCAGCATTTT.

The chain combines TRBV2 with TRBJ1-6; 9 positions match TRBD1. Trimming cost V 6 bases and J 11 bases; bases outside gene matches: 11. The CDR3 covers 15 residues. Germline values: CDR1 SNHLY, CDR2 FYNNEI. The CDR3 DNA reads as TGTGCCAGCAGAGGTATCGGGACAGGGTCCCCACCCCTCCACTTT. Translating gives CASRGIGTGSPPLHF.

The sample holds a few counts of this clone. The sample carries other DNA sequences with the same CDR3. J is TRBJ1-1 and V is TRBV7-2; D unclear. V was trimmed by 6 bases and J by 1 base, leaving 9 bases between them. The CDR3 is 13 residues long. Germline lookup yields CDR1 SGHTA and CDR2 FQGNSA. CDR3 sequence reads: CASSQRRNTEAFF. CDR3 in DNA: TGTGCCAGCAGTCAAAGGAGGAACACTGAAGCTTTCTTT.

The rearrangement joins TRBV12-1 to TRBJ2-3; TRBD1 is the table's D call, not checked against the DNA. TRBV12-1 is a known pseudogene. CDR3 length: 19 residues. The CDR3 DNA sequence: TGTGCCAGCAACCACCCCCGGACAGGGTCGACGATAAGCACAGATACGCAGTATTTT. Its protein is CASNHPRTGSTISTDTQYF.